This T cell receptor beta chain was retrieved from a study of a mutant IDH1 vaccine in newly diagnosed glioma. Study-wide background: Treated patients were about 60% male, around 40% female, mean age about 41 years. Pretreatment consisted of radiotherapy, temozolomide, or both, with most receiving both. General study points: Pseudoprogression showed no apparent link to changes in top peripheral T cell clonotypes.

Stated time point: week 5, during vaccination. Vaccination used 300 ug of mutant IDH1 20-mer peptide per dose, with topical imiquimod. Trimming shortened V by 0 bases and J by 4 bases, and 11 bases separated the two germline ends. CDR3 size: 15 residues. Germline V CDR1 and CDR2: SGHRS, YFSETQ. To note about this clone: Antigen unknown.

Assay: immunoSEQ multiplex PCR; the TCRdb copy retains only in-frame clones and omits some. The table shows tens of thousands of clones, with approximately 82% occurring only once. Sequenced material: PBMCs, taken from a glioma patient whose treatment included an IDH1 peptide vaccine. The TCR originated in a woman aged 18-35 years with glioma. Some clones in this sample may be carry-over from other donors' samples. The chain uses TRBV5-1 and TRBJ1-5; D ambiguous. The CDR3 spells CASSLEGLGNQPQHF. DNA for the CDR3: TGCGCCAGCAGCTTGGAGGGCCTGGGGAATCAGCCCCAGCATTTT.